A selection of T cell receptor beta chains follows, all from one sample in a study of shared clonotypes between healthy human individuals. TCRdb's table, derived via immunoSEQ multiplex PCR, lists solely in-frame clones and lacks some. Of over 1.5 million clones listed, around 98% are singletons. The sequenced sample consisted of naive CD4+ T cells sorted from blood. The receptor set was obtained from a man in his thirties or forties in good health. Each CDR3 is given with its conserved first and last residue. The order of the fields is J gene, CDR3 length, D gene, V gene, clone size, CDR3 protein, CDR3 DNA. The D gene is left open where the match is weak. Some rows have no size entry. The others give once, few or many, or a class for an expanded clone.

>TRBJ2-7|11|.|TRBV6-6|.
CASSRTEEQYF
TGTGCCAGCAGTCGGACAGAGGAGCAGTACTTC
>TRBJ2-1|11|.|TRBV18|.
CASSGSNEQFF
TGTGCCAGCTCAGGCAGCAATGAGCAGTTCTTC
>TRBJ2-3|12|.|TRBV5-1|.
CASSSPGDTQYF
TGCGCCAGCAGCTCTCCAGGGGATACGCAGTATTTT
>TRBJ2-7|16|TRBD2|TRBV5-4|.
CASSTGLAGGPAEQYF
TGTGCCAGCAGCACGGGACTAGCGGGAGGGCCGGCCGAGCAGTACTTC
>TRBJ2-3|15|TRBD2|TRBV7-9|.
CASSLLAGSTDTQYF
TGTGCCAGCAGCTTACTAGCGGGAAGCACAGATACGCAGTATTTT
>TRBJ2-1|15|.|TRBV5-8|.
CASSHRGREYNEQFF
TGTGCCAGCAGCCACCGTGGACGGGAGTACAATGAGCAGTTCTTC
>TRBJ1-4|16|.|TRBV5-6|.
CASSLGGQAINEKLFF
TGTGCCAGCAGCTTGGGGGGCCAAGCGATTAATGAAAAACTGTTTTTT
>TRBJ2-7|15|TRBD2|TRBV27|.
CASSLFREGPYEQYF
TGTGCCAGCAGTTTATTCCGGGAGGGCCCCTACGAGCAGTACTTC
>TRBJ1-3|12|.|TRBV14|.
CASGLSGNTIYF
TGTGCCAGCGGACTCTCTGGAAACACCATATATTTT
>TRBJ2-7|13|TRBD1|TRBV2|.
CARSSGGVYEQYF
TGTGCCAGAAGCTCAGGGGGCGTTTACGAGCAGTACTTC
>TRBJ1-1|14|.|TRBV12-5|.
CASVKSGLGTEAFF
TGTGCTAGCGTCAAGTCAGGCCTGGGCACTGAAGCTTTCTTT
>TRBJ1-5|13|TRBD1|TRBV6-5|.
CASSDRPNQPQHF
TGTGCCAGCTCGGACAGGCCCAATCAGCCCCAGCATTTT
>TRBJ2-3|18|TRBD2|TRBV4-1|once
CASRPGLAGGRVRDTQYF
TGCGCCAGCAGACCGGGACTAGCGGGAGGGCGGGTAAGAGATACGCAGTATTTT
>TRBJ2-7|14|TRBD1|TRBV7-9|.
CASSRTGDSNEQYF
TGTGCCAGCAGCCGGACAGGGGATTCGAACGAGCAGTACTTC
>TRBJ2-2|12|TRBD2|TRBV10-2|.
CASGGGIGELFF
TGCGCCAGTGGCGGGGGAATCGGGGAGCTGTTTTTT
>TRBJ1-5|14|.|TRBV28|.
CASSLSQYNQPQHF
TGTGCCAGCAGTTTAAGCCAGTACAATCAGCCCCAGCATTTT
>TRBJ1-1|12|.|TRBV28|.
CASIPSAGAAFF
TGTGCCAGCATCCCCTCCGCCGGGGCAGCTTTCTTT
>TRBJ2-5|15|.|TRBV5-1|.
CASSRVAMAQETQYF
TGCGCCAGCAGTCGGGTCGCGATGGCCCAAGAGACCCAGTACTTC
>TRBJ1-1|16|.|TRBV5-5|.
CASSSTGTAMNTEAFF
TGTGCCAGCAGCTCTACCGGGACGGCGATGAACACTGAAGCTTTCTTT
>TRBJ2-7|16|TRBD2|TRBV9|.
CASSVTVVAGLNEQYF
TGTGCCAGCAGCGTTACCGTGGTAGCGGGACTCAACGAGCAGTACTTC
>TRBJ2-3|14|.|TRBV28|.
CASTPGPRPDTQYF
TGTGCCAGCACCCCAGGGCCACGGCCGGATACGCAGTATTTT
>TRBJ1-2|14|.|TRBV18|.
CASSPEFGKAGYTF
TGTGCCAGCTCACCGGAATTTGGTAAAGCTGGCTACACCTTC
>TRBJ1-5|13|TRBD1|TRBV29-1|.
CSVRTGVDQPQHF
TGCAGCGTTCGGACAGGGGTGGACCAGCCCCAGCATTTT
>TRBJ2-2|17|TRBD2|TRBV11-3|.
CASSPLVLAGGTGELFF
TGTGCCAGCAGCCCCCTGGTTCTAGCGGGAGGCACCGGGGAGCTGTTTTTT
>TRBJ2-7|12|.|TRBV15|.
CATSRDTYEQYF
TGTGCCACCAGCAGAGATACCTACGAGCAGTACTTC
>TRBJ2-5|13|.|TRBV5-1|.
CASSPWGLETQYF
TGCGCCAGCAGCCCCTGGGGACTAGAGACCCAGTACTTC
>TRBJ2-1|11|.|TRBV20-1|.
CSVDSYNEQFF
TGCAGTGTTGACAGCTACAATGAGCAGTTCTTC
>TRBJ1-2|14|.|TRBV11-2|once
CASSTDLPSSGYTF
TGTGCCAGCAGCACCGACCTCCCCTCAAGCGGCTACACCTTC
>TRBJ1-4|16|.|TRBV6-6|.
CASSYAHSATNEKLFF
TGTGCCAGCAGTTACGCGCACAGTGCAACTAATGAAAAACTGTTTTTT
>TRBJ2-7|13|TRBD1|TRBV18|.
CASSPNRGYEQYF
TGTGCCAGCTCACCAAACAGGGGTTACGAGCAGTACTTC
>TRBJ2-1|16|TRBD2|TRBV5-5|.
CASSPQGAGVTNEQFF
TGTGCCAGCAGCCCCCAGGGAGCGGGAGTAACCAATGAGCAGTTCTTC
>TRBJ2-5|15|.|TRBV7-2|.
CASSSPRQEIRTQYF
TGTGCCAGCAGCTCCCCCCGACAGGAGATAAGGACCCAGTACTTC
>TRBJ2-4|15|.|TRBV7-9|.
CASSLGDLAKNIQYF
TGTGCCAGCAGCTTAGGGGATCTAGCCAAAAACATTCAGTACTTC
>TRBJ2-7|15|.|TRBV11-3|once
CASSPTGTSSYEQYF
TGTGCCAGCAGTCCGACAGGCACATCCTCCTACGAGCAGTACTTC
>TRBJ2-1|19|TRBD2|TRBV6-1|.
CASSKDGQGLAGVEYEQFF
TGTGCCAGCAGTAAAGATGGACAGGGTCTAGCGGGAGTTGAGTATGAGCAGTTCTTC
>TRBJ2-7|12|TRBD1|TRBV12-5|.
CASGMDRGRTYF
TGTGCTAGTGGCATGGACAGGGGGCGGACCTACTTC
>TRBJ2-1|16|.|TRBV27|once
CASSSRFRGSYNEQFF
TGTGCCAGCAGTTCACGTTTCAGGGGTTCTTACAATGAGCAGTTCTTC
>TRBJ2-2|15|.|TRBV30|once
CAWSTIRSNTGELFF
TGTGCCTGGAGTACGATCCGCTCGAACACCGGGGAGCTGTTTTTT
>TRBJ2-3|18|TRBD2|TRBV5-1|once
CASRGQLAGAGGTDTQYF
TGCGCCAGCAGAGGCCAACTAGCGGGAGCTGGGGGCACAGATACGCAGTATTTT
>TRBJ2-7|16|TRBD2|TRBV28|.
CASTLIAGSTSYEQYF
TGTGCCAGCACCCTCATAGCGGGATCCACCTCCTACGAGCAGTACTTC